This T cell receptor beta chain comes out of a study of T cell responses to AZD1222 COVID-19 vaccine (dated by TCRdb to the early 2020s). Notes on the research overall: A total of 240 or so trial participants underwent TCR sequencing, of whom about 210 had received two doses of AZD1222 and about 26 had received two doses of the MenACWY control vaccine. Trial participants were enrolled by age into subgroups of 18-55, 56-69 and 70-plus years, and roughly 150, 30 and 60 TCR-sequenced participants, respectively, were included in these subgroups.

Overall results and qualifications from the work: Spike-specific TCR breadth and depth rose significantly after two AZD1222 doses compared with day 0 and with MenACWY recipients. Conclusions about previously exposed vaccinees are limited because only six or seven AZD1222 recipients were SARS-CoV-2 seropositive at baseline. The 56-69-year group was small, and its depth increase did not reach significance, likely because of low power. Reportedly, close to half of the unique spike-specific TCRs recognized epitopes lying outside the regions that are mutated in the B.1.351 and B.1.1.7 variants. Because no samples from the day 14 peak response were available, repertoires could be characterized only after the peak T cell response. Vaccine-associated CD4 TCRs spanned the whole spike protein, with dominant responses in regions 160-218 and 743-854. Most participants were white British and females outnumbered males, and the authors suggested that clonal diversity may have been underestimated.

This clone was found once. Its antigen is unknown. Base qualities are not at hand, and no much larger clone is one base apart. The meaning of the sample's time point label: about 28 days (+/-7) after the second vaccine dose. AZD1222 recipients given second doses at about 4 weeks or at about 12 weeks were pooled, since spike-specific TCR depth and breadth were not found to differ between the two schedules. Vaccinee samples came from UK trials COV001 and COV002, including a single-blind randomized controlled phase 2/3 trial of AZD1222 (ChAdOx1 nCoV-19) in healthy adults. For TCRbeta chain sequencing, PBMC samples were collected from trial participants at day 0 and at day 28 after the second dose. The CDR3 regions of human TCRbeta chains were analyzed by immunosequencing. In the source study's methods: Repertoire TCRs were matched against a reference library of SARS-CoV-2-specific TCRs generated with the MIRA antigen-specificity platform. Breadth was defined as the fraction of unique TCRs that were SARS-CoV-2-associated, and depth was defined as the fraction of total T cells that were SARS-CoV-2-associated. Using the MIRA data, each spike-specific TCR was assigned both to the spike region to which the TCR was reactive and to a CD4 or CD8 class. Log10-transformed breadth and depth values were compared by one-way ANOVA with Sidak's multiple comparisons tests. The immuneACCESS repertoire file appears here via TCRdb, limited to in-frame rearrangements. These files lack a portion of the clones; in checked studies, under half of the deficit traces to unresolved V genes, and the cause of the others is not known. From that table come the V and J calls and clone size; the DNA was used to work out D and trimming. Present in this sample are 100,000 to 140,000 clones, about 93% of which were seen just once. The ten largest clones represent roughly 6.2% of the sample.

CDR1 and CDR2 are drawn from the germline V gene: MGHRA, YSYEKL. The CDR3 runs 14 residues from the cysteine to the phenylalanine. The CDR3 DNA has 42 bases and is translated from base 1. Cut back by 1 base and 6 bases, the V and J ends lie 10 bases apart. In this chain, TRBV4-1 is recombined with TRBJ2-1, with no D gene named confidently. This receptor was taken from an adult who received the AZD1222 COVID-19 vaccine. Sequences were derived from peripheral blood, sampled 28 days after the second AZD1222 dose. For the CDR3, the sequence is CASSQGLMANEQFF. The sequenced DNA is TGCGCCAGCAGCCAAGGATTGATGGCCAATGAGCAGTTCTTC.